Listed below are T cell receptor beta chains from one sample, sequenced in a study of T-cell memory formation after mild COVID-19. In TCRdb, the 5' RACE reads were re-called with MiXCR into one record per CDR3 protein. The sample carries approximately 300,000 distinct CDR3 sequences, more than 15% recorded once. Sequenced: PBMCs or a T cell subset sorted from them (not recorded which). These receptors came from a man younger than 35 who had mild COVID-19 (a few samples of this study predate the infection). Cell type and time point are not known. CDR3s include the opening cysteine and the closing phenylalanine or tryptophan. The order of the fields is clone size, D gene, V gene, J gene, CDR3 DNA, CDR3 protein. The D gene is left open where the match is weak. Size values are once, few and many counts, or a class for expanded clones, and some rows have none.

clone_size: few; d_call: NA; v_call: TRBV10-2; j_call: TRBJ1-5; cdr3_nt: TGCGCCAGCAGCAGGCGACAGATGGGCAATCAGCCCCAGCATTTT; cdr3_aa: CASSRRQMGNQPQHF
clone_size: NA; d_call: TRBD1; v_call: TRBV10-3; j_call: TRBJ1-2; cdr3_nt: TGTGCCATCAGGATAGACAGGGGATTATCTGGCTACACCTTC; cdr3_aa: CAIRIDRGLSGYTF
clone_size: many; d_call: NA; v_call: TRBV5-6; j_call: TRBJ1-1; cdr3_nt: TGTGCCAGCAGCTCGCTGACTCACGAGTACGCTGAAGCTTTCTTT; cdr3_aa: CASSSLTHEYAEAFF
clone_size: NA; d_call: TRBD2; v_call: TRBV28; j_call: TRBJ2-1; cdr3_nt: TGTGCCACCTCCAGCGGGGGGGAGGGCAATGAGCAGTTCTTC; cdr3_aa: CATSSGGEGNEQFF
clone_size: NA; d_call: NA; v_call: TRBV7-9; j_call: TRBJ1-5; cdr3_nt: TGTGCCAGCAGCTTAGTTACGTCGGGACTGAATCACCCCCAGCATTTT; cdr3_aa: CASSLVTSGLNHPQHF
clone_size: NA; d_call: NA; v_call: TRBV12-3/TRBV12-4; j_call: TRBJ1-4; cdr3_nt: TGTGCCAGCAGACAGGGTCCCTCCGAAAAACTGTTTTTT; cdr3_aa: CASRQGPSEKLFF
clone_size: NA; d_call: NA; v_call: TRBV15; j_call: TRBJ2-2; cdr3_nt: TGTGCCACCGCGGACCTGAACACCGGGGAGCTGTTTTTT; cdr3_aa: CATADLNTGELFF
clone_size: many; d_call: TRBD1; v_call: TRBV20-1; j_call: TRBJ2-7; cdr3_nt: TGCAGTGCTAGAGACGTGACAGGGAGTTCCTACGAGCAGTACTTC; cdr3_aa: CSARDVTGSSYEQYF
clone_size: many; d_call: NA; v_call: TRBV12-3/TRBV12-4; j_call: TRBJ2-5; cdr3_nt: TGTGCCAGCACCTCGCGGGGGCAGACCCAGTACTTC; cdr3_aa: CASTSRGQTQYF
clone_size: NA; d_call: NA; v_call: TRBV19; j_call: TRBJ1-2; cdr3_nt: TGTGCCAGTAAAGCGGTCAACTATGGCTACACCTTC; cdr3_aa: CASKAVNYGYTF
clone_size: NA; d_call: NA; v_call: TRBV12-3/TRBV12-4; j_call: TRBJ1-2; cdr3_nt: TGTGCCAGCGGTCCCGGGCGTAGCTATGGCTACACCTTC; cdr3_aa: CASGPGRSYGYTF
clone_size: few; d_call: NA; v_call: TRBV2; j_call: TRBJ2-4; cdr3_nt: TGTGCCAGCAGTAAGACAGGAGGAGGAAACATTCAGTACTTC; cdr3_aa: CASSKTGGGNIQYF
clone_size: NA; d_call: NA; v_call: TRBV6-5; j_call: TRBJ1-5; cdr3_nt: TGTGCCAGCTCCCTGGGTTCGGGAGATCAGCCCCAGCATTTT; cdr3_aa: CASSLGSGDQPQHF
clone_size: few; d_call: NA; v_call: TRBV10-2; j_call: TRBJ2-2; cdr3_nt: TGCGCCAGCAGTGAGTCGGGTCCCGGGGAGCTGTTTTTT; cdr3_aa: CASSESGPGELFF
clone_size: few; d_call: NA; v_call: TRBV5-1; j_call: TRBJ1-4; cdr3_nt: TGCGCCAGCAGGTACACAACGGAAAAACTGTTTTTT; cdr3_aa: CASRYTTEKLFF
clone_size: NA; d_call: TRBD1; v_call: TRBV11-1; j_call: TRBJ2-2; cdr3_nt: TGTGCCAGCAGCTCATGGCAGGGGGCCAACACCGGGGAGCTGTTTTTT; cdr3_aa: CASSSWQGANTGELFF
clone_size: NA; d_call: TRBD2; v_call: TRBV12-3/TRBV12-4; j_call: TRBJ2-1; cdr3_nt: TGTGCCAGCAACATAGCGGGGGGGCACTACAATGAGCAGTTCTTC; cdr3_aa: CASNIAGGHYNEQFF
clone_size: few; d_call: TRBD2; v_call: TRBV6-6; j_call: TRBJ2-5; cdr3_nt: TGTGCCAGCAGTCTGACTAGCGGGGGGGGAGAGACCCAGTACTTC; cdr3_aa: CASSLTSGGGETQYF
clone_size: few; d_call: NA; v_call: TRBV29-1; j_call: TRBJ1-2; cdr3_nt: TGCAGCGCCAGACAGGCCCACAAACTCTATGGCTACACCTTC; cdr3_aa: CSARQAHKLYGYTF
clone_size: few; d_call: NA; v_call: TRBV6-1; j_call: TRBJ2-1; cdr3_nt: TGTGCCAGCCGATGGGGAACGGGAGCCAATGAGCAGTTCTTC; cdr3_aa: CASRWGTGANEQFF
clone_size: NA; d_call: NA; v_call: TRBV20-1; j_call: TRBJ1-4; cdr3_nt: TGCAGTGCTAGTAGGGTGATTCATGAAAAACTGTTTTTT; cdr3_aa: CSASRVIHEKLFF
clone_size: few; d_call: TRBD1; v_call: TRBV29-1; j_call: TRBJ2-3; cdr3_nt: TGCAGCGGGCGACAGGGCCCCGATACGCAGTATTTT; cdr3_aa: CSGRQGPDTQYF
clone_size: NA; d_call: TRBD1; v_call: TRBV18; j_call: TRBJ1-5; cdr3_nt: TGTGCCAGCTCACCGGCCTTCCCAACAGGGGAGAATCAGCCCCAGCATTTT; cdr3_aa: CASSPAFPTGENQPQHF
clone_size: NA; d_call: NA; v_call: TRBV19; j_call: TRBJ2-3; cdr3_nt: TGTGCCAGTAAGCCAGGGGCGAGCACAGATACGCAGTATTTT; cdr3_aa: CASKPGASTDTQYF
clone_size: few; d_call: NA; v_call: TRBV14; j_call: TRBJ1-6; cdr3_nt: TGTGCCAGCAGCCAAGACCCCGACAGCTCCTATAATTCACCCCTCCACTTT; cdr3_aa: CASSQDPDSSYNSPLHF
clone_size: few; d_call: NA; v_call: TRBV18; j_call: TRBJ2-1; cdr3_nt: TGTGCCAGCTCACCACAGGGTGATGAGCAGTTCTTC; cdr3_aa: CASSPQGDEQFF
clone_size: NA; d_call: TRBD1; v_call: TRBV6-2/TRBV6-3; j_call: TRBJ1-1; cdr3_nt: TGTGCCACCCAGGGGACAGGTCAGAACACTGAAGCTTTCTTT; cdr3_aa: CATQGTGQNTEAFF
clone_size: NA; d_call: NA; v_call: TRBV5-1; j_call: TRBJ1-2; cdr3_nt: TGCGCCAGCAGCTGGGGACCTACTAACTATGGCTACACCTTC; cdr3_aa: CASSWGPTNYGYTF
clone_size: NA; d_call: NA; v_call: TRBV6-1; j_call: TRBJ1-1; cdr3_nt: TGTGCCAGTGAAGGGGCCCCGGGCAACACTGAAGCTTTCTTT; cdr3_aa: CASEGAPGNTEAFF
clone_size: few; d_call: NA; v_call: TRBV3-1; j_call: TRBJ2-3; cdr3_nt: TGTGCCAGCAGCCAAGAGGTTGGGGCGGTCTCGCCGGATACGCAGTATTTT; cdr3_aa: CASSQEVGAVSPDTQYF
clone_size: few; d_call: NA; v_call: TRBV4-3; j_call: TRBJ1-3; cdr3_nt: TGCGCCAGCAGCCAAGACGGGCGGCTCTCTGGAAACACCATATATTTT; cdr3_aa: CASSQDGRLSGNTIYF
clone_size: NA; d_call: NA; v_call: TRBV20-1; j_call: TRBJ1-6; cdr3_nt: TGCAGTGCTAGAGACGGGTGGAGCTCCTATAATTCACCCCTCCACTTT; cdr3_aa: CSARDGWSSYNSPLHF
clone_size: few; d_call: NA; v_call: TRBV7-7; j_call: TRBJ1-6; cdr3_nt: TGTGCTAGCAGCTCATTAAACCCACAGGGAGGGTCACCCCTCCACTTT; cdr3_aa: CASSSLNPQGGSPLHF
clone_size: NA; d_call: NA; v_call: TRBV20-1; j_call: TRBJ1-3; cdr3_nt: TGCAGTGCTAGAGAGCTCAGCTCTGGAAACACCATATATTTT; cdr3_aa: CSARELSSGNTIYF
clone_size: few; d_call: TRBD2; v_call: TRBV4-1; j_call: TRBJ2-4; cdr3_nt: TGCGCCAGCAGCCAAGACGGGCGACTTCGGACTAGTCCAGGAAAAAACATTCAGTACTTC; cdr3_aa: CASSQDGRLRTSPGKNIQYF
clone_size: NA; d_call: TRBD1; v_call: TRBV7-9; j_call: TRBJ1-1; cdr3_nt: TGTGCCAGCAGCTTCAGGGGGGAGAACACTGAAGCTTTCTTT; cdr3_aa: CASSFRGENTEAFF
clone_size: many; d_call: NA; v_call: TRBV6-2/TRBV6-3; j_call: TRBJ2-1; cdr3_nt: TGTGCCAGCAGTCCAAGTATGAGCTCCTACAATGAGCAGTTCTTC; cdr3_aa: CASSPSMSSYNEQFF
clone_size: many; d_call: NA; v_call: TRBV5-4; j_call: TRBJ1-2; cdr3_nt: TGTGCCAGCAGCCTCGTGGATAACTATGGCTACACCTTC; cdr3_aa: CASSLVDNYGYTF
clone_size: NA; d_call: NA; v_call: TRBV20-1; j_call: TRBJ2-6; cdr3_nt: TGCAGTGCTAGGTCCCGGCGCTCTGGGGCCAACGTCCTGACTTTC; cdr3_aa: CSARSRRSGANVLTF